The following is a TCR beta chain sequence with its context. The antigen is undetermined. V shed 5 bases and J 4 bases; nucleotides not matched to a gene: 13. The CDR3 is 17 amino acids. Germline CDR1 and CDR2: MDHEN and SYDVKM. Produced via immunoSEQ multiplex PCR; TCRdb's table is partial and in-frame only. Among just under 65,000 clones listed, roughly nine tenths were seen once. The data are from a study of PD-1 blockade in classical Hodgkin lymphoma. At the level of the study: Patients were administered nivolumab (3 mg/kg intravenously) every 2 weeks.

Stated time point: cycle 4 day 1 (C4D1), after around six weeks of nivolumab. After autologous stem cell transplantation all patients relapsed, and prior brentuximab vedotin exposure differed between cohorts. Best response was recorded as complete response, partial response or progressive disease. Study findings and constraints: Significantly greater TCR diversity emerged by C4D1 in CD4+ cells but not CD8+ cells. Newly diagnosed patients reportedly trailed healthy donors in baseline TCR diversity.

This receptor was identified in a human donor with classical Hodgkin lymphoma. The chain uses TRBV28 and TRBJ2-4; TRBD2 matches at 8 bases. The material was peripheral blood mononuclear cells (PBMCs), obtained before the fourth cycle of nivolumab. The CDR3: CASSPPTSDYSKNIQYF. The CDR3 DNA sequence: TGTGCCAGCAGTCCTCCGACTAGCGATTATTCGAAAAACATTCAGTACTTC.